Below, 10 T cell receptor beta chains from the same sample are listed, as sequenced in a study of blood T cell repertoires in COVID-19. Clones were sequenced by immunoSEQ multiplex PCR, and TCRdb holds only the in-frame ones, with some missing. In the table there are more than 300,000 clones, 87% of which are singletons. The sample was peripheral blood. These receptors were obtained from a woman in her fifties or sixties with COVID-19, enrolled during active disease.

CDR3 DNA sequence: TGTGCCAGCAGTTTAAGGACAGCATACAATGAGCAGTTCTTC. Protein: CASSLRTAYNEQFF. The chain employs TRBV27 and TRBJ2-1; D is possibly TRBD1 (6 bases). The length of the CDR3 is 14 residues. Between the trimmed V and J ends, which lost 2 bases and 4 bases, there was a span of 9 bases. Per the germline V gene, CDR1 is MNHEY and CDR2 is SMNVEV (reference sequence).

Notes on this clone: No DNA is shown, since the ends of the CDR3 on it are uncertain; the CDR3 is the one TCRdb lists. This chain links TRBV21-1 with TRBJ2-6; the DNA was not compared with TRBD2, the D call given in the table. TRBV21-1 is shown as a pseudogene. 19 amino acids form the CDR3, both terminal residues included. Here the CDR3 reads CASSKRAQPWGAGANVLTF.

The chain couples TRBV5-1 to TRBJ2-7; 7 bases align to TRBD2. Germline V gene data show CDR1 as SGHRS and CDR2 as YFSETQ. Germline trimming cut 2 bases from V and 3 bases from J; bases unmatched to any gene: 2. The CDR3 has 13 amino acids. The CDR3 protein is CASSFGLVYEQYF. In DNA, the CDR3 is TGCGCCAGCAGCTTCGGACTAGTCTACGAGCAGTACTTC.

V and J are TRBV5-1 and TRBJ2-7; 8 bases fit TRBD1. There are 16 residues in the CDR3. CDR1 is SGHRS and CDR2 is YFSETQ in the germline V gene. J lost 3 bases, V lost 3 bases, and 11 bases had no gene match. The CDR3 DNA sequence: TGCGCCAGCAGCTCCACCGAGGGACAGGTGGACTACGAGCAGTACTTC. Translated, it gives CASSSTEGQVDYEQYF. Looking up the rest from reference TRBV5-1 and TRBJ2-7 gives the full variable domain: KAGVTQTPRYLIKTRGQQVTLSCSPISGHRSVSWYQQTPGQGLQFLFEYFSETQRNKGNFPGRFSGRQFSNSRSEMNVSTLELGDSALYLCASSSTEGQVDYEQYFGPGTRLTVT.

This chain joins TRBV6-1 and TRBJ2-7, with 7 bases aligning to TRBD2. Germline V gene sequence: CDR1 MNHNS, CDR2 SASEGT. V was clipped by 2 bases and J by 4 bases; unmatched bases: 14. The CDR3 runs to 17 residues. The CDR3 sequence is CASSELEGGASGYEQYF. In DNA form, the CDR3 reads TGTGCCAGCAGTGAATTGGAGGGCGGGGCTAGCGGATACGAGCAGTACTTC.

The chain has TRBV5-1 and TRBJ2-7; TRBD1 matches at 7 bases. V lost 6 bases and J lost 5; bases outside the gene matches: 11. Germline assignment: CDR1 SGHRS and CDR2 YFSETQ. The CDR3 totals 14 residues. Here the CDR3 reads CASTTDREFDEQYF. The CDR3 DNA follows: TGCGCCAGCACCACAGACAGGGAATTTGACGAGCAGTACTTC.

The genes are TRBV27 and TRBJ1-1; 11 nucleotides line up with TRBD1. The germline CDR1 and CDR2 sequences are MNHEY and SMNVEV (reference sequence). This CDR3 contains 15 residues. With 3 bases clipped from V and 5 bases from J, the junction kept 5 bases outside the gene matches. The CDR3 DNA follows: TGTGCCAGCAGTTTCCGGACAGGGGGCGAGACTGAAGCTTTCTTT. Amino acid sequence: CASSFRTGGETEAFF.

The rearrangement uses TRBV5-4 and TRBJ2-2; 8 bases are shared with TRBD2. This CDR3 is 15 amino acids long. The germline CDR1 and CDR2 sequences are SGHNT and YYREEE (reference sequence). Losses at the gene ends were 2 bases for V and 6 bases for J; bases not matched to a gene: 6. CDR3 nucleotides: TGTGCCAGCAGCTTCACAGCGGGAGTGGCCGGGGAGCTGTTTTTT. Its protein product is CASSFTAGVAGELFF.

The CDR3 nucleotides are TGTGCCAGCAGCTCTGGACTAGCGGGCTACGAGCAGTACTTC. It yields the protein CASSSGLAGYEQYF. This chain links TRBV7-8 with TRBJ2-7; TRBD2 aligns across 11 bases. J was trimmed by 3 bases and V by 4 bases; bases with no gene match: 2. The CDR3 has 14 residues. CDR1 is SGHVS, CDR2 FQNEAQ, per germline.

The rearrangement joins TRBV5-4 to TRBJ2-1, with 9 positions matching TRBD2. Losses at the gene ends were 3 bases for V and 2 bases for J; bases not matched to a gene: 12. The CDR3 runs 18 residues. Germline loops: CDR1 SGHNT, CDR2 YYREEE (reference sequence). CDR3 nucleotides: TGTGCCAGCAGCTCGGCCCTAAGGGCGGGAGGGCCCTACAATGAGCAGTTCTTC. Amino acids: CASSSALRAGGPYNEQFF.